The 18 T cell receptor beta chains reported below all come from one sample, sequenced in a study of monozygotic twins with inflammatory bowel disease. TCRdb reprocessed the 5' RACE reads and stores each CDR3 protein as one record, lacking DNA. The table for this sample gives about 450,000 distinct CDR3 sequences. Sequenced: blood. Receptors were obtained from a human donor with ulcerative colitis or Crohn's disease, or a healthy co-twin of an affected twin (not recorded which).

The rearrangement uses TRBV5-1 and TRBJ2-3; TCRdb's D gene call, TRBD1, goes unchecked for lack of DNA. This CDR3 region has 14 residues. Germline lookup yields CDR1 SGHRS and CDR2 YFSETQ. CDR3 sequence reads: CASSLPSGVDTQYF.

V is TRBV4-1 and J is TRBJ1-6. Looked up from germline, CDR1 is MGHRA and CDR2 is YSYEKL. The CDR3 has 16 residues. CDR3: CASSQDEDSYNSPLHF.

The chain couples TRBV7-3 to TRBJ1-2; as DNA is missing, the TRBD1 call by TCRdb cannot be tested. Germline CDR1 is SGHTA and CDR2 is FQGTGA. The CDR3 spans 14 residues. This chain's CDR3 is CASSLGTGQGSYTF.

V is TRBV4-1 and J is TRBJ2-7; there is no DNA to check the TCRdb D call of TRBD1. Germline V gene sequence: CDR1 MGHRA, CDR2 YSYEKL. This CDR3 comprises 15 residues. The CDR3: CASSQDRVGTYEQYF.

J is TRBJ1-1 and V is TRBV11-2. Germline V lookup: CDR1 SGHAT, CDR2 FQNNGV. This CDR3 spans 12 amino acids. CDR3 sequence: CASSLGSPEAFF.

V and J are TRBV24-1 and TRBJ2-1; TCRdb outputs TRBD2, but without DNA this stays unchecked. The length of the CDR3 is 16 residues. The germline CDR1 and CDR2 sequences are KGHDR and SFDVKD. This CDR3 is CATSDSVAGDYNEQFF.

The V and J genes are TRBV28 and TRBJ1-2. Germline V lookup: CDR1 MDHEN, CDR2 SYDVKM. The CDR3 has 13 amino acids. The CDR3 here is CASSPPRDYGYTF.

J is TRBJ1-5 and V is TRBV5-1; without DNA, the TCRdb call of TRBD1 cannot be checked. Germline-derived CDR1 and CDR2 are SGHRS and YFSETQ. The CDR3 runs to 14 residues. CDR3 amino acids: CASSLGSRGQPQHF.

The genes are TRBV20-1 and TRBJ1-2; TCRdb's assignment of TRBD1 cannot be checked, as there is no DNA. This CDR3 comprises 13 residues. Germline V gives CDR1 DFQATT, CDR2 SNEGSKA (reference sequence). This CDR3 reads CSASQPGGYGYTF.

CDR3 region: CASSPRVAGDYNEQFF. The chain couples TRBV12-3 or TRBV12-4 to TRBJ2-1; TCRdb lists TRBD2, though no DNA is available to test this call. CDR3 length equals 16 residues.

CDR3 in amino acids: CASTPGLDGDEQFF. This chain connects TRBV19 to TRBJ2-1; absent DNA, TCRdb's TRBD2 call cannot be checked. The germline V gene has CDR1 LNHDA and CDR2 SQIVND (reference sequence). CDR3 length: 14 residues.

The chain has TRBV3-1 and TRBJ2-1; TCRdb outputs TRBD2, but without DNA this stays unchecked. CDR1 and CDR2 from the germline V gene are LGHDT and YNNKEL (reference sequence). The CDR3 totals 17 residues. The CDR3 is CASSQGNAAETYNEQFF.

The chain is built from TRBV4-3 and TRBJ2-7; without DNA, the TCRdb call of TRBD1 cannot be checked. CDR3 length: 15 amino acids. The V gene's germline CDR1 is LGHNA and CDR2 YSLEER. The chain's CDR3 is CASSLVLVGGDEQYF.

The chain links TRBV28 to TRBJ1-3. The CDR3 sequence is 14 residues long. CDR1 is MDHEN, CDR2 SYDVKM, per germline. Here the CDR3 reads CASSFSNRGNTIYF.

V gene TRBV5-1 combines with J gene TRBJ1-1. Germline V CDR1 and CDR2: SGHRS, YFSETQ. The CDR3 is 14 residues long. CDR3 in amino acids: CASSLGFGNTEAFF.

The chain recombines TRBV5-1 with TRBJ2-5; TCRdb's assignment of TRBD2 cannot be checked, as there is no DNA. Per germline, CDR1 SGHRS and CDR2 YFSETQ. This CDR3 spans 12 amino acids. CDR3 in amino acids: CASNLEAGESYF.

This chain connects TRBV12-3 or TRBV12-4 to TRBJ2-3; TCRdb lists TRBD2, though no DNA is available to test this call. This CDR3 is built from 15 residues. CDR3 sequence: CASSVSGRGKDTQYF.

This sequence joins TRBV5-6 and TRBJ1-4. CDR1 SGHDT and CDR2 YYEEEE come from the germline V gene. This CDR3 is built from 14 residues. This CDR3 is CASSLDRAPEKLFF.